This T cell receptor beta chain originates from a study of T-cell memory formation after mild COVID-19. The study, taken as a whole, reports: The authors left the SARS-CoV-2 specificity of second-wave clones peaking on day 37 unconfirmed. Clones which contracted sat mainly in CM and EM if CD4+, and in EMRA if CD8+.

TCRdb reprocessed the 5' RACE reads via MiXCR and lists one record per CDR3 protein. In the table there are around 130,000 distinct CDR3 sequences, roughly 15% of which are singletons. This clonotype was observed a handful of times. What it recognizes is unknown. The TCR originated in an adult woman who had mild COVID-19 (a few samples of this study predate the infection). Cell type and time point are not known. The sequencing input was PBMCs or a T cell subset sorted from them (not recorded which).

DNA of the CDR3: TGTGCCAGCAGCCCGGACAGGGTGGTCACCGGGGAGCTGTTTTTT. It is translated as CASSPDRVVTGELFF. The gene calls are TRBV7-2 and TRBJ2-2, with 8 bases identical to TRBD1. V shed 5 bases, J shed 4 bases, and the junction held 6 bases outside the gene matches. CDR3 length: 15 residues. Germline values: CDR1 SGHTA, CDR2 FQGNSA.